This TCR beta chain was identified in a study of vaccination and CD4 T cells after COVID-19. Study-level information: Convalescent cases comprised under ten mild and one severe, all SARS-CoV-2 positive by nasal swab PCR.

The germline V gene encodes CDR1 SNHLY and CDR2 FYNNEI. The CDR3 covers 15 residues. With 8 bases removed from V and 2 bases from J, the gap between germline ends came to 16 bases. Treatment here: approximately 9-day PBMC culture with coronavirus spike peptide pools or control peptides (ViraFEST assay). PCR tests turned positive between March and December 2020, before US Alpha, Beta and Delta variants. Culture conditions combined 2 million to 2.5 million PBMCs per well with approximately 9.2 IU/ml IL-2 and around 9.5 ug/ml peptide pools. For this clonotype: Antigen unknown.

Sequencing of cultured CD4+ T cell DNA used the Oncomine TCR Beta short-read assay. MiXCR, run by TCRdb on the PCR reads, gives a single entry per CDR3 protein. The sample contains thousands of distinct CDR3 sequences, 45% to 50% of which appear only once. The clonotype was recovered from a human donor who had recovered from COVID-19. Sequencing used CD4+ T cells from blood, cultured in vitro. The V gene is TRBV2, the J gene TRBJ2-1; a weak D match, TRBD1 (6 bases). The CDR3 sequence is CASVGRGGPYNEQFF. CDR3 nucleotides: TGTGCCAGCGTGGGGAGAGGGGGACCCTACAATGAGCAGTTCTTC.